These 21 T cell receptor beta chains originate from one sample sequenced in a study of T cells after posttransplantation cyclophosphamide. Method: immunoSEQ multiplex PCR; TCRdb's copy keeps in-frame clones and lacks some. There are about 30,000 clones in the sample, none observed a single time. The sample was PBMCs. The receptor set was obtained from a woman aged 60-75 years in good health, CMV-negative, and a related stem cell transplant donor.

This clone was recorded at least ten times. The chain carries TRBV6-6 and TRBJ2-1; 7 positions agree with TRBD2. Germline V gene sequence: CDR1 MNHNY, CDR2 SVGAGI (reference sequence). CDR3 size: 16 residues. The J segment lost 0 bases and the V segment lost 0 bases, leaving 2 bases of the junction unmatched. The CDR3 nucleotides are TGTGCCAGCAGTTACTCTGGACTAGGCTCCTACAATGAGCAGTTCTTC. It is translated as CASSYSGLGSYNEQFF.

This clone was observed at least ten times. This chain links TRBV18 with TRBJ1-3, with D possibly matching TRBD1 (6 bases). This CDR3 contains 16 residues. Germline CDR1 KGHSH, CDR2 LQKENI. V was pared by 4 bases and J by 4 bases, with 17 bases between. The CDR3 region has the DNA TGTGCCAGCTCACTCGGCCGGGGGGCAACCGGAAACACCATATATTTT. It translates to CASSLGRGATGNTIYF.

This clone has ten or more counts. The V gene is TRBV27, the J gene TRBJ2-1; no clear D gene. The V gene lost 1 base and the J gene lost 5 bases, with 6 bases spanning the gap. This CDR3 has 13 residues. Germline values: CDR1 MNHEY, CDR2 SMNVEV (reference sequence). Written as DNA, the CDR3 is TGTGCCAGCAGTTTATGGTCGGACAATGAGCAGTTCTTC. Amino acid sequence: CASSLWSDNEQFF.

This clone appeared many times. The chain uses TRBV4-2 and TRBJ2-1, with TRBD2 matching over 11 bases. The CDR3 has 16 residues. Germline lookup yields CDR1 LGHNA and CDR2 YNFKEQ. V trimming: 1 base; J trimming: 5 bases; junction bases outside the gene matches: 4. This CDR3 reads CASSQVGTSGNNEQFF. In DNA, the CDR3 is TGTGCCAGCAGCCAAGTGGGGACTAGCGGTAACAATGAGCAGTTCTTC.

At least ten counts were recorded for this clone. The V call is TRBV28, the J call TRBJ1-1; TRBD1 aligns across 8 bases. J lost 10 bases, V lost 4 bases, and 11 bases had no gene match. CDR1 MDHEN and CDR2 SYDVKM come from the germline V gene. The length of the CDR3 is 14 residues. CDR3 nucleotide sequence: TGTGCCAGCAGTTCCGGACAGGGACTTACTCGAGCTTTCTTT. Amino acids: CASSSGQGLTRAFF.

This clone was recorded at least ten times. The chain couples TRBV5-1 to TRBJ2-5; 8 bases align to TRBD2. The CDR3 spans 15 residues. The V and J ends lost 4 bases and 7 bases, in that order; junction bases with no gene match: 12. Germline V gives CDR1 SGHRS, CDR2 YFSETQ. Here the CDR3 DNA reads TGCGCCAGCAGCCCGCGGGGGACTAGTGAGGGGACCCAGTACTTC. This encodes CASSPRGTSEGTQYF.

This clone appeared many times. This chain connects TRBV28 to TRBJ2-7, with 9 bases that match TRBD2. This CDR3 has 14 residues. CDR1 is MDHEN, CDR2 SYDVKM, per germline. J was trimmed by 6 bases and V by 6 bases; bases with no gene match: 9. The CDR3 here is CASRGGTSPREQYF. The CDR3 DNA reads as TGTGCCAGCAGGGGAGGGACTAGCCCCCGCGAGCAGTACTTC. Supplemented by reference TRBV28 and TRBJ2-7, the full variable domain reads DVKVTQSSRYLVKRTGEKVFLECVQDMDHENMFWYRQDPGLGLRLIYFSYDVKMKEKGDIPEGYSVSREKKERFSLILESASTNQTSMYLCASRGGTSPREQYFGPGTRLTVT.

This clone was counted many times. The gene calls are TRBV11-3 and TRBJ2-1, with TRBD2 identical over 8 bases. V was pared by 5 bases and J by 5 bases, with 8 bases of the junction left unmatched. Germline V gene sequence: CDR1 SGHNT, CDR2 YENEEA. This CDR3 has 15 residues. The CDR3 nucleotides read TGTGCCAGCAGCCTAGGGGGACTAGTTAACAATGAGCAGTTCTTC. Its translation: CASSLGGLVNNEQFF.

This clone was seen repeatedly, ten times or more. The DNA for the CDR3 is TGTGCCAGCAGCGAAACAGGGGGCGATCCTGAAAAACTGTTTTTT. It yields the protein CASSETGGDPEKLFF. This chain uses TRBV7-9 with TRBJ1-4; 9 nucleotides align to TRBD1. V gave up 5 bases and J gave up 7 bases; unmatched junction bases: 8. Germline V gene lookup returns CDR1 SEHNR and CDR2 FQNEAQ (reference sequence). The CDR3 spans 15 residues. Looking up the rest from reference TRBV7-9 and TRBJ1-4 gives the full variable domain: DTGVSQNPRHKITKRGQNVTFRCDPISEHNRLYWYRQTLGQGPEFLTYFQNEAQLEKSRLLSDRFSAERPKGSFSTLEIQRTEQGDSAMYLCASSETGGDPEKLFFGSGTQLSVL.

This chain joins TRBV9 and TRBJ2-2; possible D gene TRBD1, 6 bases. Germline values: CDR1 SGDLS, CDR2 YYNGEE. Trimming left V 7 bases short and J 4 bases short, with 14 bases between. The CDR3 length is 14 residues. This CDR3 is CASQGGSGTGELFF. The CDR3 region has the DNA TGTGCCAGCCAAGGGGGTAGTGGCACCGGGGAGCTGTTTTTT.

This rearrangement joins TRBV12-3 or TRBV12-4 to TRBJ1-3; D possibly corresponds to TRBD1 (5 bases). The CDR3 is 15 amino acids. Between the trimmed V and J ends, which lost 2 bases and 6 bases, there was a span of 14 bases. This CDR3 is CASSLWGGAANTIYF. CDR3 nucleotide sequence: TGTGCCAGCAGTTTATGGGGAGGGGCTGCAAACACCATATATTTT.

The V and J genes are TRBV5-1 and TRBJ2-5, with D perhaps TRBD2 (6 bases). The V gene's germline CDR1 is SGHRS and CDR2 YFSETQ. This CDR3 has 14 amino acids. The V gene lost 6 bases and the J gene lost 5 bases, with 17 bases spanning the gap. The CDR3 sequence: CASMDPQGGETQYF. DNA for the CDR3: TGCGCCAGCATGGACCCCCAGGGAGGTGAGACCCAGTACTTC. Full variable domain (outside the CDR3, taken from reference TRBV5-1 and TRBJ2-5): KAGVTQTPRYLIKTRGQQVTLSCSPISGHRSVSWYQQTPGQGLQFLFEYFSETQRNKGNFPGRFSGRQFSNSRSEMNVSTLELGDSALYLCASMDPQGGETQYFGPGTRLLVL.

This clone was seen ten or more times. V is TRBV28 and J is TRBJ2-6; TRBD1 aligns across 7 bases. J gave up 2 bases and V 4 bases, and 2 bases lay outside the gene matches. Germline loops: CDR1 MDHEN, CDR2 SYDVKM. The CDR3 sequence is 15 residues long. CDR3 in amino acids: CASSYRGPGANVLTF. DNA of the CDR3: TGTGCCAGCAGTTATAGGGGGCCTGGGGCCAACGTCCTGACTTTC.

This clone appeared many times. V gene TRBV5-6 combines with J gene TRBJ2-3; a weak D match, TRBD2 (5 bases). Germline CDR1 and CDR2: SGHDT and YYEEEE. The CDR3 consists of 14 residues. Trimming removed 6 bases at V and 5 bases at J, with 16 bases between. The CDR3 protein is CASKPRQAGDTQYF. For the CDR3, the DNA is TGTGCCAGCAAGCCCCGCCAGGCGGGAGATACGCAGTATTTT.

This clone was seen at least ten times. Distinct nucleotide sequences in the sample also encode this CDR3. The genes are TRBV28 and TRBJ1-3; TRBD1 might be the D (5 bases). The CDR3 length is 14 residues. V was pared by 3 bases and J by 4 bases, with 10 bases between. Looked up from germline, CDR1 is MDHEN and CDR2 is SYDVKM. The CDR3 DNA follows: TGTGCCAGCAGTTTGGGGGGTGGAGGAAACACCATATATTTT. Encoded protein: CASSLGGGGNTIYF.

This clone was counted a few times. V and J are TRBV11-3 and TRBJ1-1; D gene unclear. The germline CDR1 and CDR2 sequences are SGHNT and YENEEA. Trimming took off 4 bases at V and 1 base at J, with 7 bases between the two ends. The CDR3 extends over 13 amino acids. CDR3 sequence: CASSSNTNTEAFF. In nucleotides, the CDR3 is TGTGCCAGCAGCTCAAACACGAACACTGAAGCTTTCTTT.

There are many counts of this clone. The J gene is TRBJ1-1, the V gene TRBV10-3; TRBD1 matches at 8 bases. The V gene end was trimmed by 4 bases and the J gene end by 1 base; junction bases not matched to a gene: 2. The CDR3 is 14 amino acids. CDR1 is ENHRY and CDR2 is SYGVKD in the germline V gene. CDR3 DNA sequence: TGTGCCATCAGTGGCGGGACAGGGAACACTGAAGCTTTCTTT. Protein product: CAISGGTGNTEAFF.

This clone was detected many times. This chain uses TRBV6-1 with TRBJ1-5, with D tentatively TRBD1 (5 bases). This CDR3 is built from 13 residues. V dropped 7 bases and J dropped 4 bases, with 11 bases sitting between them. The germline V gene encodes CDR1 MNHNS and CDR2 SASEGT. The chain's CDR3 is CASKEGYNQPQHF. CDR3 DNA: TGTGCCAGCAAGGAGGGGTATAATCAGCCCCAGCATTTT.

This clone has ten or more counts. DNA of the CDR3: TGCGCCAGCAGCTTAACCGGGACAGTTAAGAATTCACCCCTCCACTTT. Its protein is CASSLTGTVKNSPLHF. The J gene is TRBJ1-6, the V gene TRBV5-1, with TRBD1 matching over 7 bases. CDR3 length: 16 residues. With V trimmed by 2 bases and J by 7 bases, 9 bases remained unmatched. CDR1 SGHRS and CDR2 YFSETQ come from the germline V gene.

This clone was seen at least ten times. V usage is TRBV11-2 and J usage is TRBJ2-7; a weak D match, TRBD2 (6 bases). This CDR3 contains 13 residues. Germline assignment: CDR1 SGHAT and CDR2 FQNNGV. V was cut by 0 bases and J by 6 bases, with 9 bases left in between. The CDR3 here is CASSLETRGEQYF. The DNA for the CDR3 is TGTGCCAGCAGCTTAGAGACTAGGGGCGAGCAGTACTTC.

In this sample, this clone turned up a few times. The rearrangement uses TRBV7-3 and TRBJ2-5; 11 nucleotides align to TRBD1. The CDR3 is made up of 16 amino acids. Germline V gene data show CDR1 as SGHTA and CDR2 as FQGTGA. V gave up 5 bases and J gave up 5 bases; unmatched junction bases: 10. The CDR3: CASSHSGTGGGETQYF. CDR3 bases: TGTGCCAGCAGCCATTCCGGGACAGGGGGAGGTGAGACCCAGTACTTC.